Given below is one TCR beta chain in context. This sample was included in a study of blood T cell repertoires in COVID-19. In the study overall: The samples span acute and convalescent COVID-19 from the United States, Italy and Spain. Nucleic acid was either cDNA or gDNA, and it came from T cells, B-cell-depleted T cells, or PBMCs.

Per the authors' pipeline: Quantification of nucleated cells was approximated via reference gene primer amplification. Clones were sequenced by immunoSEQ multiplex PCR, and TCRdb holds only the in-frame ones, with some missing. Clone size and V and J calls were adopted from that table, with D and trimming inferred from the DNA. The sample contains approximately 180,000 clones, 88% of which appear only once. Germline values: CDR1 LNHDA, CDR2 SQIVND (reference sequence). The CDR3 sequence is 16 residues long. V was trimmed by 7 bases and J by 0 bases, leaving 13 bases between them. The clonotype was recovered from a human donor in a cohort sampled during active COVID-19. This chain uses TRBV19 with TRBJ1-6; D is unclear. Sequencing was performed on peripheral blood. The CDR3 reads CASTARESSYNSPLHF. The CDR3 nucleotides read TGTGCCAGTACAGCGCGGGAGAGCTCCTATAATTCACCCCTCCACTTT. Full variable domain (rest looked up from reference TRBV19 and TRBJ1-6): DGGITQSPKYLFRKEGQNVTLSCEQNLNHDAMYWYRQDPGQGLRLIYYSQIVNDFQKGDIAEGYSVSREKKESFPLTVTSAQKNPTAFYLCASTARESSYNSPLHFGNGTRLTVT.